Given below is one TCR beta chain in context. In the original processing: Nucleated cell number was recorded as an estimate derived from reference gene primer amplification. Profiled with immunoSEQ multiplex PCR; TCRdb holds only in-frame clones, not every one. That table supplies the V and J calls and clone size; D and trimming were determined from the DNA. The sample has 250,000 to 300,000 clones, about 88% seen once. The data belong to a study of blood T cell repertoires in COVID-19. Across the study: COVID-19 samples from acute and convalescent phases originated in the United States, Italy and Spain. PBMCs, B-cell-depleted T cells, or T cells were the source of the cDNA or gDNA that made up the material.

The Seattle patients joined while their infection was active and were tracked longitudinally afterward. With V trimmed by 4 bases and J by 10 bases, 10 bases remained unmatched. The CDR3 contains 13 residues. Germline-derived CDR1 and CDR2 are SGDLS and YYNGEE. V usage is TRBV9 and J usage is TRBJ2-5; 7 positions match TRBD2. The origin of this receptor is a woman in her 70s with COVID-19, enrolled during active disease. The sample taken for sequencing was peripheral blood. The CDR3 loop reads CASSPPDGRIQYF. DNA for the CDR3: TGTGCCAGCAGCCCCCCAGACGGGAGGATCCAGTACTTC.